This T cell receptor beta chain comes out of a study of T cell repertoires in cytomegalovirus infection. Study-level background: The public TCR beta signatures pointed to both CMV infection and matching HLA type.

This clonotype was detected many times. The antigen is undetermined. The ends lost 4 bases at V and 3 bases at J; junction bases unmatched: 4. Germline V gene lookup returns CDR1 MDHEN and CDR2 SYDVKM. This CDR3 is 14 amino acids long. From the reads, TCRdb called clonotypes with MiXCR, one entry per CDR3 protein. The table includes under 250,000 distinct CDR3 sequences, around 6.2% detected once. Study-level results: Cumulative public TCR beta family frequency identified CMV carriers with the relevant HLA. CMV-specific TCR beta clonotypes restricted by HLA-C dominated the ex vivo response.

The J gene is TRBJ2-7, the V gene TRBV28; 9 bases fit TRBD1. Sequenced sample: PBMCs. This receptor was identified in a human donor in good health (CMV status not recorded). Some clones in this sample may be carry-over from other donors' samples. In DNA form, the CDR3 reads TGTGCCAGCAGTTGGGACAGGGAGTTCTACGAGCAGTACTTC. Its translation: CASSWDREFYEQYF.